This T cell receptor (beta chain) was observed in a study of patients and donors after allogeneic stem cell transplantation. MiXCR, applied by TCRdb to the RT-PCR reads, yields one record per CDR3 protein. In the table there are about a million distinct CDR3 sequences, roughly 18% of which are singletons. Deletions cut 6 bases from V and 6 bases from J, with 8 bases between. The CDR3 spans 12 residues. The germline CDR1 and CDR2 sequences are MNHEY and SVGAGI. In its sample, this clonotype was seen many times. Sample: blood, either unsorted or a sorted T cell fraction (not recorded which). The TCR comes from a human donor who was either an allogeneic HSCT recipient or a stem cell or donor lymphocyte infusion donor (not recorded which). It is not recorded whose cells these are; they may come from a transplant donor. The chain carries TRBV6-5 and TRBJ2-2; D gene uncertain. CDR3 DNA sequence: TGTGCCAGCAGCCCGGTCTCCGGGGAGCTGTTTTTT. This encodes CASSPVSGELFF.